This TCR beta chain was identified during a study of blood T cell repertoires in COVID-19. Whole-study context: COVID-19 samples from acute and convalescent phases originated in the United States, Italy and Spain. Sources were T cells, B-cell-depleted T cells, or PBMCs; the material itself was cDNA or gDNA.

Study processing details: Reference gene primer amplification yielded estimated nucleated cell counts. Some clones are missing from TCRdb's copy, which holds only in-frame ones; the method was immunoSEQ multiplex PCR. That table is the source of V, J and clone size, and D and trimming were worked out from the DNA. The sample records 120,000 to 150,000 clones, more than 65% being singletons. The table lists this clone with a few counts. The sample consisted of peripheral blood. The sequence derives from a man of 80 years or more with acute or convalescent COVID-19.

The CDR3 sequence is CARSLGRDRGYEQYF. The CDR3 DNA follows: TGTGCCAGAAGCTTGGGACGGGACAGGGGCTACGAGCAGTACTTC. The chain uses TRBV5-3 and TRBJ2-7; the match to TRBD1 covers 10 bases. TRBV5-3 counts as an open reading frame of uncertain function. The V segment lost 0 bases and the J segment 3 bases; nucleotides outside the gene matches: 3. The CDR3 sequence is 15 residues long.